Shown below are 30 T cell receptor beta chains from a single sample sequenced in a study of blood T cell repertoires in COVID-19. The method was immunoSEQ multiplex PCR; TCRdb's version includes in-frame clones alone and lacks a portion of them. The table shows over 130,000 clones, with roughly 80% occurring only once. Sequenced material: peripheral blood. The receptors were sampled from a human donor in a cohort sampled during active COVID-19.

This chain joins TRBV28 and TRBJ1-4, with TRBD1 matching 8 bases. Germline CDR1 is MDHEN and CDR2 is SYDVKM. Trimming at V came to 6 bases and at J to 5 bases, leaving 11 bases not matched to a gene. The CDR3 is 16 residues long. CDR3 region: CASRLLDRASNEKLFF. The CDR3 DNA sequence: TGTGCCAGCAGACTCTTGGACAGGGCATCGAATGAAAAACTGTTTTTT.

This sequence joins TRBV5-1 and TRBJ2-3; TRBD1 is a possible D gene (7 bases). This CDR3 comprises 16 residues. Looked up from germline, CDR1 is SGHRS and CDR2 is YFSETQ. V shed 4 bases and J shed 0 bases, with 15 bases lying between them. The CDR3 sequence: CASSQGGLASTDTQYF. In DNA, the CDR3 is TGCGCCAGCAGCCAGGGGGGCCTTGCTAGCACAGATACGCAGTATTTT. Variable domain in full (rest from reference TRBV5-1 and TRBJ2-3): KAGVTQTPRYLIKTRGQQVTLSCSPISGHRSVSWYQQTPGQGLQFLFEYFSETQRNKGNFPGRFSGRQFSNSRSEMNVSTLELGDSALYLCASSQGGLASTDTQYFGPGTRLTVL.

This clone was counted once. This chain connects TRBV27 to TRBJ1-2; 7 positions match TRBD1. Germline trimming cut 0 bases from V and 3 bases from J; bases unmatched to any gene: 10. Germline V lookup: CDR1 MNHEY, CDR2 SMNVEV (reference sequence). This CDR3 region has 17 residues. Written as DNA, the CDR3 is TGTGCCAGCAGTTTATCGCCCAGAACAGGGGCGGACTATGGCTACACCTTC. Translating gives CASSLSPRTGADYGYTF.

This clone was found once. This sequence joins TRBV12-3 or TRBV12-4 and TRBJ2-3; 14 bases fit TRBD2. There are 13 residues in the CDR3. J was trimmed by 6 bases and V by 10 bases; bases with no gene match: 3. CDR3 DNA: TGTGCCAACGGACTAGCGGGGGGCGATACGCAGTATTTT. As protein: CANGLAGGDTQYF.

This clone was counted a few times. The rearrangement joins TRBV7-9 to TRBJ2-5; D call uncertain. The CDR3 extends over 15 amino acids. Germline V gives CDR1 SEHNR, CDR2 FQNEAQ (reference sequence). Trimming took off 1 base at V and 5 bases at J, with 14 bases between the two ends. In DNA, the CDR3 is TGTGCCAGCAGCTTAGTAACGGGTTCTGGGGAGACCCAGTACTTC. Protein: CASSLVTGSGETQYF.

CDR3 loop: CASSQVGQGTLNSPLHF. The CDR3 DNA reads as TGCGCCAGCAGCCAAGTGGGACAGGGAACGTTAAATTCACCCCTCCACTTT. V and J are TRBV4-1 and TRBJ1-6; 9 nucleotides line up with TRBD1. The CDR3 is 17 residues long. Germline V gives CDR1 MGHRA, CDR2 YSYEKL. Trimming at V came to 1 base and at J to 7 bases, leaving 8 bases not matched to a gene.

This clone has only one observation. The V and J genes are TRBV9 and TRBJ1-1; maybe TRBD1 (5 bases). V shed 0 bases and J shed 0 bases, with 6 bases lying between them. CDR3 length equals 14 residues. Germline assignment: CDR1 SGDLS and CDR2 YYNGEE. This CDR3 is CASSVEGMNTEAFF. CDR3 nucleotides: TGTGCCAGCAGCGTAGAGGGGATGAACACTGAAGCTTTCTTT.

The V and J genes are TRBV5-6 and TRBJ2-7; D possibly corresponds to TRBD1 (6 bases). There are 13 residues in the CDR3. V lost 0 bases and J lost 6, with 10 bases in between. CDR1 and CDR2 from the germline V gene are SGHDT and YYEEEE. CDR3 protein: CASSLGAGVEQYF. CDR3 bases: TGTGCCAGCAGCTTGGGGGCAGGGGTCGAGCAGTACTTC. The full variable domain, with the rest looked up from reference TRBV5-6 and TRBJ2-7, is DAGVTQSPTHLIKTRGQQVTLRCSPKSGHDTVSWYQQALGQGPQFIFQYYEEEERQRGNFPDRFSGHQFPNYSSELNVNALLLGDSALYLCASSLGAGVEQYFGPGTRLTVT.

The chain carries TRBV7-9 and TRBJ1-6, with a tentative D call TRBD1 (5 bases). The ends were cut back, 6 bases at V and 0 bases at J, with 18 bases in the middle. Germline V gene data show CDR1 as SEHNR and CDR2 as FQNEAQ (reference sequence). The CDR3 is 18 residues long. CDR3 protein: CASSSYGTPSSYNSPLHF. The CDR3 DNA follows: TGTGCCAGCAGTTCTTACGGGACTCCGAGCTCCTATAATTCACCCCTCCACTTT.

The gene calls are TRBV6-5 and TRBJ1-2; unclear D gene. Germline V CDR1 and CDR2: MNHEY, SVGAGI. The V gene lost 7 bases and the J gene lost 7 bases, with 16 bases spanning the gap. CDR3 length equals 13 residues. CDR3 sequence: CASKLTDLGGYTF. The DNA for the CDR3 is TGTGCCAGCAAACTGACCGATCTAGGTGGCTACACCTTC.

This rearrangement joins TRBV7-2 to TRBJ1-2; D is uncertain. The CDR3 is 15 amino acids. V was trimmed by 5 bases and J by 2 bases, leaving 15 bases between them. Germline V gives CDR1 SGHTA, CDR2 FQGNSA. The CDR3 region is CASSPSTDNNYGYTF. CDR3 nucleotide sequence: TGTGCCAGCAGCCCCAGCACAGATAACAACTATGGCTACACCTTC. Combining the CDR3 with reference TRBV7-2 and TRBJ1-2 gives the whole variable domain GAGVSQSPSNKVTEKGKDVELRCDPISGHTALYWYRQSLGQGLEFLIYFQGNSAPDKSGLPSDRFSAERTGGSVSTLTIQRTQQEDSAVYLCASSPSTDNNYGYTFGSGTRLTVV.

This clone was seen once. J is TRBJ2-1 and V is TRBV7-9, with a tentative D call TRBD2 (5 bases). The V end was cut by 3 bases, the J end by 5 bases, with 5 bases between. The germline gives CDR1 SEHNR, CDR2 FQNEAQ (reference sequence). The CDR3 extends over 12 amino acids. CDR3 amino acids: CASSLRDNEQFF. The DNA of the CDR3 is TGTGCCAGCAGCTTGAGGGACAATGAGCAGTTCTTC.

The genes are TRBV6-4 and TRBJ2-1; 12 bases map to TRBD1. CDR3 size: 14 residues. The germline CDR1 and CDR2 sequences are MRHNA and SNTAGT. The V gene end was trimmed by 10 bases and the J gene end by 10 bases; junction bases not matched to a gene: 11. In nucleotides, the CDR3 is TGTGCCACCGCTGGGACAGGGGGCTTGGGGGAGCAGTTCTTC. Its translation: CATAGTGGLGEQFF.

The chain uses TRBV3-1 (or the pseudogene TRBV3-2) and TRBJ1-2, with a possible D match to TRBD1 (5 bases). V gave up 3 bases and J gave up 6 bases, with 17 bases separating them. The CDR3 length is 15 residues. The germline CDR1 and CDR2 sequences are LGHDT and YNNKEL (reference sequence). The CDR3 sequence is CASSQGKGAYNGYTF. The CDR3 DNA reads as TGTGCCAGCAGCCAGGGGAAAGGGGCCTACAATGGCTACACCTTC.

This chain links TRBV5-1 with TRBJ2-3; D not certain. V gave up 1 base and J gave up 6 bases, with 12 bases separating them. CDR3 length: 14 residues. Germline CDR1 is SGHRS and CDR2 is YFSETQ. The CDR3 bases are TGCGCCAGCAGCTTGAATAACTTCTGGGATACGCAGTATTTT. Residues: CASSLNNFWDTQYF. Full variable domain (remainder filled in from reference TRBV5-1 and TRBJ2-3): KAGVTQTPRYLIKTRGQQVTLSCSPISGHRSVSWYQQTPGQGLQFLFEYFSETQRNKGNFPGRFSGRQFSNSRSEMNVSTLELGDSALYLCASSLNNFWDTQYFGPGTRLTVL.

Written as DNA, the CDR3 is TGCGCCAGCAGCGAACAAGGGGGCTCGGCTGGAAACACCATATATTTT. This gives the protein CASSEQGGSAGNTIYF. This chain uses TRBV5-1 with TRBJ1-3; 7 bases agree with TRBD1. This CDR3 comprises 16 residues. Germline CDR1 is SGHRS and CDR2 is YFSETQ. Trimming at V came to 4 bases and at J to 2 bases, leaving 9 bases not matched to a gene.

V and J are TRBV29-1 and TRBJ1-1; 8 nucleotides agree with TRBD1. The junction had 6 bases not matched to a gene; V was cut back by 8 bases and J by 4 bases. This CDR3 is built from 12 residues. Germline loops: CDR1 SQVTM, CDR2 ANQGSEA. CDR3 loop: CSTSGQATEAFF. Written as DNA, the CDR3 is TGCAGCACCTCGGGACAGGCCACTGAAGCTTTCTTT.

The chain employs TRBV2 and TRBJ2-6; D remains ambiguous. Germline CDR1 reads SNHLY; CDR2 reads FYNNEI. This CDR3 has 15 amino acids. Trimming cost V 4 bases and J 4 bases, with 11 bases left between them. The CDR3 coding sequence is TGTGCCAGCAGTGTGGGCAGAACAGGGGCCAACGTCCTGACTTTC. It codes for CASSVGRTGANVLTF.

This rearrangement joins TRBV18 to TRBJ1-5, with no clear D. The CDR3 is 14 amino acids. V gave up 1 base and J gave up 0 bases, with 4 bases separating them. Per the germline V gene, CDR1 is KGHSH and CDR2 is LQKENI. CDR3 bases: TGTGCCAGCTCACCACGAGATAGCAATCAGCCCCAGCATTTT. It encodes CASSPRDSNQPQHF.

This chain links TRBV28 with TRBJ2-5; 7 nucleotides match TRBD1. The CDR3 runs to 15 residues. Germline assignment: CDR1 MDHEN and CDR2 SYDVKM. The V and J ends lost 5 bases and 2 bases, in that order; junction bases with no gene match: 8. The CDR3 reads CASSQIKGQQETQYF. In DNA form, the CDR3 reads TGTGCCAGCAGTCAGATAAAGGGACAGCAAGAGACCCAGTACTTC.

The CDR3 nucleotides read TGTGCCAGCAGCCGACAGGGTGAACAGCCCCAGCATTTT. It specifies CASSRQGEQPQHF. This sequence joins TRBV5-6 and TRBJ1-5; 7 nucleotides agree with TRBD1. Germline V gene lookup returns CDR1 SGHDT and CDR2 YYEEEE. The CDR3 length is 13 residues. With V trimmed by 4 bases and J by 7 bases, 5 bases remained unmatched.

CDR3 in amino acids: CASSLAADSYEQYF. For the CDR3, the DNA is TGCGCCAGCAGCTTGGCGGCGGATTCCTACGAGCAGTACTTC. The chain uses TRBV5-1 and TRBJ2-7; D is ambiguous. With 0 bases removed from V and 1 base from J, the gap between germline ends came to 8 bases. Germline-derived CDR1 and CDR2 are SGHRS and YFSETQ. CDR3 size: 14 residues.

The gene calls are TRBV15 and TRBJ2-7; TRBD1 matches 8 bases. CDR3 size: 15 residues. CDR1 is LNHNV and CDR2 is YYDKDF in the germline V gene (reference sequence). J was trimmed by 6 bases and V by 3 bases; bases with no gene match: 10. The CDR3 nucleotides are TGTGCCACCAGCAGGCCGGGACAGGAGGGGCGCGAGCAGTACTTC. Its translation is CATSRPGQEGREQYF. The full variable domain, rest sourced from reference TRBV15 and TRBJ2-7, is DAMVIQNPRYQVTQFGKPVTLSCSQTLNHNVMYWYQQKSSQAPKLLFHYYDKDFNNEADTPDNFQSRRPNTSFCFLDIRSPGLGDTAMYLCATSRPGQEGREQYFGPGTRLTVT.

As DNA, the CDR3 is TGTGCCAGCTCACCTAGGGAAGGGGCAAGGAATGAGCAGTTCTTC. Translated, it gives CASSPREGARNEQFF. The chain employs TRBV18 and TRBJ2-1, with a tentative D call TRBD1 (5 bases). The CDR3 has 15 amino acids. CDR1 KGHSH and CDR2 LQKENI come from the germline V gene. The germline V and J ends were trimmed by 3 bases and 7 bases, with 16 bases remaining between them.

Turning to this clone: One junction end does not reproduce the germline sequence, and a read error may be involved. The V call is TRBV7-7, the J call TRBJ2-3, with 8 bases matching TRBD2. The CDR3 length is 15 residues. The germline V gene encodes CDR1 SSHAT and CDR2 FNYEAQ (reference sequence). CDR3: CASSPSGGAKDTQYF. The CDR3 DNA is TGTGCTAGCAGTCCCTCCGGGGGGGCCAAAGATACGCAGTATTTT.

The chain joins TRBV2 to TRBJ1-3; D uncertain. In germline, CDR1 is SNHLY, CDR2 FYNNEI. The CDR3 contains 12 residues. The ends were cut back, 7 bases at V and 2 bases at J, with 6 bases in the middle. The CDR3 loop is CASTQTGNTIYF. DNA for the CDR3: TGTGCCAGCACGCAGACTGGAAACACCATATATTTT. The complete variable domain, with remaining parts taken from reference TRBV2 and TRBJ1-3, reads EPEVTQTPSHQVTQMGQEVILRCVPISNHLYFYWYRQILGQKVEFLVSFYNNEISEKSEIFDDQFSVERPDGSNFTLKIRSTKLEDSAMYFCASTQTGNTIYFGEGSWLTVV.

The sample holds one count of this clone. This rearrangement joins TRBV3-1 (or the pseudogene TRBV3-2) to TRBJ2-6; 11 bases match TRBD1. The CDR3 has 18 residues. With V trimmed by 6 bases and J by 3 bases, 10 bases remained unmatched. Germline loops: CDR1 LGHDT, CDR2 YNNKEL (reference sequence). DNA for the CDR3: TGTGCCAGCAGTCAAAGCGGGACAGGGGGTTTTGGGGCCAACGTCCTGACTTTC. Amino acids: CASSQSGTGGFGANVLTF.

V usage is TRBV19 and J usage is TRBJ1-5; 7 bases align to TRBD1. V lost 1 base to trimming and J lost 3 bases; unmatched junction nucleotides: 6. Germline assignment: CDR1 LNHDA and CDR2 SQIVND (reference sequence). This CDR3 region has 16 residues. The CDR3 is CASSIVGRGDNQPQHF. As DNA, the CDR3 is TGTGCCAGTAGTATAGTGGGCAGGGGGGACAATCAGCCCCAGCATTTT.

The chain links TRBV28 to TRBJ2-3, with TRBD2 matching over 7 bases. The V gene end was trimmed by 7 bases and the J gene end by 5 bases; junction bases not matched to a gene: 15. The CDR3 spans 16 residues. Looked up from germline, CDR1 is MDHEN and CDR2 is SYDVKM. CDR3 coding DNA: TGTGCCAGCAATACCATGTACCCGGGGACTATAGATACGCAGTATTTT. It encodes CASNTMYPGTIDTQYF. Filled out from reference TRBV28 and TRBJ2-3, the complete variable domain reads DVKVTQSSRYLVKRTGEKVFLECVQDMDHENMFWYRQDPGLGLRLIYFSYDVKMKEKGDIPEGYSVSREKKERFSLILESASTNQTSMYLCASNTMYPGTIDTQYFGPGTRLTVL.

This chain joins TRBV3-1 (or the pseudogene TRBV3-2) and TRBJ2-1, with D possibly matching TRBD1 (6 bases). This CDR3 is built from 15 residues. Trimming left V 0 bases short and J 0 bases short, with 6 bases between. Looked up from germline, CDR1 is LGHDT and CDR2 is YNNKEL (reference sequence). The CDR3 here is CASSQEGGSYNEQFF. The CDR3 region has the DNA TGTGCCAGCAGCCAAGAAGGGGGCTCCTACAATGAGCAGTTCTTC.